This T cell receptor (beta chain) was obtained from a study of regulatory T cells in long-lasting Graves disease (dated by TCRdb to the early 2020s). Background for the entire study: Newly diagnosed Graves' disease patients had taken antithyroid drugs for less than 3 months. Persistent Graves' disease patients were compared with newly diagnosed Graves' disease patients by peripheral blood TCR sequencing and RNA sequencing. The study was registered as a clinical trial and conducted in China. A total of 33 samples underwent TCR sequencing, from around 13 patients with persistent Graves' disease and around 20 patients with newly diagnosed Graves' disease. Here is what the overall study found, with its caveats: Only peripheral blood was studied, because thyroid tissue, the primary lesion, was inaccessible. TRBV28, TRBJ1-2 and TRBJ2-5 were preferentially used in persistent disease, while TRBV20-1 and TRBJ2-1 were favored in newly diagnosed disease. Sequencing and analysis were limited to the TCR beta chain. Patients with persistent disease shared more public clonotypes (about 2,500) than newly diagnosed patients did (around 980). Lower TCR Shannon entropy and fewer highly expanded clones were observed in persistent Graves' disease patients than in newly diagnosed patients, which suggested clonal expansion. The authors acknowledged the small sample size as a limitation that may reduce accuracy.

The protocol used for the library was multiplex PCR. TCRdb lists the instrument as Illumina HiSeq 4000. To build TCR beta libraries, CDR3 regions were amplified by Arm-PCR using iRepertoire HTBI primers. PCR products were gel purified before sequencing. The original pipeline was this. A total of 60 to 80 TRBV and under 15 TRBJ segments were identified across samples and were used for gene usage analysis of CDR3 amino acid clonotypes. COPE and FqMerger were used to merge the filtered high-quality paired reads into contigs. BLAST was used to align contigs to IMGT TRBV, TRBD and TRBJ reference genes, and CDR3 was defined according to IMGT. Any clonotype with a frequency above 0.1% was classified as a highly expanded clone. Shannon entropy was used to measure repertoire diversity, and the Gini coefficient was used to measure V-J evenness. Public clonotypes were defined as clonotypes shared by more than one individual. The public reads were reanalyzed by TCRdb: fastp trimming at Q25, MiXCR alignment, in-frame beta chains only. CDR3 protein duplicates are merged, each entry listing the most common genes and DNA. These V and J calls rely on TCRdb rather than the paper's analysis. The sample table records about 540,000 distinct CDR3 sequences; approximately 12% of these occur just once. About 10% of the sample goes to the ten largest clones.

The germline V gene (reference sequence) supplies CDR1 DFQATT and CDR2 SNEGSKA. Taken from cysteine to phenylalanine, the CDR3 has 16 residues. The CDR3 DNA has 48 bases and is translated from base 1. Unmatched junction bases come to 9, with V trimmed by 6 bases and J by 0 bases. A few counts support this clonotype. Its antigen is not yet known. The input lacks base qualities; no much larger clone sits a single base away. The sample's time point label, decoded: newly diagnosed GD, antithyroid drugs for less than 3 months. For both TCR sequencing and RNA sequencing, RNA was extracted from PBMCs in TRIzol. The diagnosis of Graves' disease was made according to American Thyroid Association guidelines. Patients for the study were recruited at an endocrinology department in Xi'an, China. Each patient gave approximately 9 milliliters of peripheral blood, collected in an EDTA anticoagulant tube. Ficoll Paque Plus density gradient separation was used to isolate PBMCs, and no further T cell sorting was performed. An Agilent 2100 Bioanalyzer and agarose gel were used to check RNA quality, and a NanoDrop 2000 was used to measure RNA concentration.

The same data also went into a second study, on T cells in Graves' hyperthyroidism and ophthalmopathy. Per the second study: Stable Graves' hyperthyroidism was defined as no progression to ophthalmopathy during 18 months of follow-up. Hyperthyroidism patients were aged 18 to 65 years and newly diagnosed, with disease duration of less than 2 months. Patients with uncontrolled infections, other autoimmune diseases, pregnancy or lactation were excluded. Diagnoses relied on clinical symptoms, serum thyroxine and TRAb, thyroid ultrasound and orbital computed tomography. For the first round of RT-PCR on the TCR CDR3, the HTBI primer set was used together with the Qiagen OneStep RT-PCR kit. Most expanded thyroid clonotypes (frequency above 0.001) were also detected in blood, suggesting blood repertoires may reflect thyroid immune responses. A 13 V-J signature model separated ophthalmopathy from stable hyperthyroidism, with 87.88% sensitivity and 81.08% specificity in cross-validation and 80%/75% in testing. In validation, progression to ophthalmopathy was predicted by the model with roughly 69% sensitivity and 72.22% specificity, a median of approximately 6.5 months before onset. A discovery cohort of approximately 97 patients, fewer than 50 with Graves' ophthalmopathy and about 58 with stable Graves' hyperthyroidism, was used to find distinguishing TCR V-J signatures. Prospective prediction of ophthalmopathy was tested in an independent validation cohort of fewer than 20 hyperthyroidism patients and some 17 patients who later progressed to ophthalmopathy. For training and testing, the 100 or so patients in the discovery cohort were randomly divided in a 7:3 ratio. The study also compared thyroid tissue and blood T-cell repertoires from more than 5 Graves' hyperthyroidism patients. Following sampling, methimazole starting at 30 mg daily was given to hyperthyroidism patients, and high-dose intravenous methylprednisolone was given to ophthalmopathy patients. Libraries were constructed in a second round of multiplex PCR, after which size selection and purification were performed. The libraries were sequenced on an Illumina HiSeq2000 using paired-end 100 bp reads. SOAPnuke was used to process the raw data, with reads discarded if the reads contained adapters or uncalled bases, had a mean Phred below 15, or lacked an exact constant-primer or identifier match. High-quality paired reads were merged with COPE v1.2.5, and unique nucleotide sequences were defined as clonotypes. MiTCR v1.1 was used to align the clonotypes against IMGT TRBV, TRBD and TRBJ reference segments. Analysis was restricted to V-J combinations with a frequency above 0.0001, which covered 99% to 99.2% of repertoires. The TCS score was defined as the ratio of F50 (clonal expansion) to E x V (chaos), calculated using BLOSUM62-based TCRdist between CDR3 peptides within each V-J. Welch's t-statistics and random forest reduced just over 500 V-J features to under 15, which were used in a naive Bayes classifier (R e1071). No statistical method was used to set the sample size in advance, and investigators knew the group allocation. According to the paper, TCR Vbeta CDR3 sequencing was carried out on 135 peripheral blood samples, which came from more than 40 ophthalmopathy, approximately 78 hyperthyroidism and about 17 progressor patients.

This sequence originates from a man aged 25-45 years with Graves disease. Donor details come from another sample of the same person, matched by shared clones. Sequencing was performed on peripheral blood mononuclear cells (PBMCs), taken at new diagnosis, from a patient treated with antithyroid drugs. The chain joins TRBV20-1 to TRBJ2-2, with 8 bases matching TRBD2. The CDR3 has the sequence CSASRRGRSNTGELFF. The bases read TGCAGTGCCTCTCGGCGCGGGAGGTCGAACACCGGGGAGCTGTTTTTT.